The 21 T cell receptor beta chains below all came from one sample that was sequenced in a study of blood T cell repertoires in COVID-19. Sequencing was performed with immunoSEQ multiplex PCR; in TCRdb, only in-frame clones are kept and a portion is missing. The data contain hundreds of thousands of clones, approximately 90% of them seen just once; the ten biggest clones take up approximately 7.2%. The source material was peripheral blood. These receptors were obtained from a woman in her 30s who had recovered from COVID-19.

The chain joins TRBV4-3 to TRBJ2-1; the match to TRBD2 covers 8 bases. Germline loops: CDR1 LGHNA, CDR2 YSLEER. The CDR3 covers 12 residues. With V trimmed by 3 bases and J by 15 bases, 7 bases remained unmatched. In DNA form, the CDR3 reads TGCGCCAGCAGCCAGAAGCGGGGGCCGTTGTTCTTC. This codes for CASSQKRGPLFF.

The chain is built from TRBV6-6 and TRBJ1-1; 8 bases are a match to TRBD1. This CDR3 has 13 amino acids. Per the germline V gene, CDR1 is MNHNY and CDR2 is SVGAGI (reference sequence). V was pared by 7 bases and J by 6 bases, with 7 bases of the junction left unmatched. The CDR3 protein is CASNKGQGPEAFF. The CDR3 region has the DNA TGTGCCAGCAACAAAGGACAGGGTCCTGAAGCTTTCTTT.

The rearrangement links TRBV5-1 to TRBJ2-7; D is possibly TRBD2 (5 bases). This CDR3 is 14 amino acids long. Looked up from germline, CDR1 is SGHRS and CDR2 is YFSETQ. Trimming cost V 1 base and J 3 bases, with 11 bases left between them. CDR3 DNA sequence: TGCGCCAGCAGCTTGTCGGGGAACTACTACGAGCAGTACTTC. This sequence encodes CASSLSGNYYEQYF.

The CDR3 coding sequence is TGTGCCAGAAGCTTTCCCTCCTCTGAAGCTTTCTTT. Translation gives CARSFPSSEAFF. The V and J genes are TRBV5-3 and TRBJ1-1; no clear D. TRBV5-3 is an ORF; its function is uncertain. With 2 bases removed from V and 6 bases from J, the gap between germline ends came to 8 bases. The length of the CDR3 is 12 residues.

The chain links TRBV6-5 to TRBJ2-1, with 9 bases identical to TRBD2. The CDR3 extends over 15 amino acids. Germline V gene sequence: CDR1 MNHEY, CDR2 SVGAGI. J lost 5 bases, V lost 2 bases, and 4 bases had no gene match. The CDR3 DNA is TGTGCCAGCAGTTACACGACTAGCGGAAACAATGAGCAGTTCTTC. Its translation: CASSYTTSGNNEQFF.

A few counts support this clone. This sequence joins TRBV7-3 and TRBJ2-5, with a possible D match to TRBD2 (7 bases). CDR3 size: 17 residues. V shed 5 bases and J shed 1 base, with 20 bases lying between them. The germline CDR1 and CDR2 sequences are SGHTA and FQGTGA. The CDR3 DNA reads TGTGCCAGCAGCGACAAGGGGGGACTACCGATCCAAGAGACCCAGTACTTC. As protein: CASSDKGGLPIQETQYF.

The count of this clone is one. This chain connects TRBV7-2 to TRBJ1-5, with 7 bases fitting TRBD1. J gave up 5 bases and V 2 bases, and 6 bases lay outside the gene matches. The CDR3 consists of 15 residues. CDR1 is SGHTA and CDR2 is FQGNSA in the germline V gene. Written as DNA, the CDR3 is TGTGCCAGCAGCTTATTAGGAGGGGGCGATCAGCCCCAGCATTTT. This translates into CASSLLGGGDQPQHF. Variable domain in full (rest from reference TRBV7-2 and TRBJ1-5): GAGVSQSPSNKVTEKGKDVELRCDPISGHTALYWYRQSLGQGLEFLIYFQGNSAPDKSGLPSDRFSAERTGGSVSTLTIQRTQQEDSAVYLCASSLLGGGDQPQHFGDGTRLSIL.

The chain uses TRBV19 and TRBJ1-1, with no clear D. Per germline, CDR1 LNHDA and CDR2 SQIVND (reference sequence). Trimming stripped 10 bases from V and 0 bases from J, with 15 bases between. The CDR3 contains 14 residues. The CDR3, as DNA: TGTGCCACAGCGGCGGGGTCCATGAACACTGAAGCTTTCTTT. Protein product: CATAAGSMNTEAFF.

This chain links TRBV19 with TRBJ2-3; D unclear. The CDR3 spans 13 residues. Trimming removed 5 bases from V and 1 base from J, with 7 bases in between. From germline, CDR1 is LNHDA and CDR2 SQIVND (reference sequence). CDR3 loop: CASSSRGTDTQYF. Written as DNA, the CDR3 is TGTGCCAGTAGTTCCCGGGGCACAGATACGCAGTATTTT.

This clone has only one observation. J is TRBJ1-1 and V is TRBV10-2; 9 positions match TRBD1. Per germline, CDR1 WSHSY and CDR2 SAAADI. This CDR3 contains 14 residues. The ends lost 7 bases at V and 4 bases at J; junction bases unmatched: 7. CDR3 region: CASTQDRGTTEAFF. In DNA form, the CDR3 reads TGCGCCAGCACCCAAGACAGGGGGACCACTGAAGCTTTCTTT.

This sequence joins TRBV5-4 and TRBJ2-1; 8 bases are shared with TRBD1. Trimming took 2 bases from V and 9 from J; bases not matched to a gene: 7. The CDR3 length is 14 residues. In germline, CDR1 is SGHNT, CDR2 YYREEE (reference sequence). The CDR3, as DNA: TGTGCCAGCAGCTTCTCGCAGGGGGCGGGTGAGCAGTTCTTC. It is translated as CASSFSQGAGEQFF.

The chain joins TRBV3-1 (or the pseudogene TRBV3-2) to TRBJ2-2; D call uncertain. The CDR3 is 12 amino acids. Deletions cut 4 bases from V and 7 bases from J, with 7 bases between. Germline-derived CDR1 and CDR2 are LGHDT and YNNKEL (reference sequence). CDR3 region: CASSPDSGELFF. Here the CDR3 DNA reads TGTGCCAGCAGCCCCGATAGCGGGGAGCTGTTTTTT.

The rearrangement joins TRBV30 to TRBJ2-3; 9 bases line up with TRBD1. This CDR3 is 15 amino acids long. Germline loops: CDR1 GTSNPN, CDR2 SVGIG (reference sequence). V trimming: 5 bases; J trimming: 6 bases; junction bases outside the gene matches: 12. CDR3 sequence (DNA): TGTGCCTGGGCGGGACAGGGCCTCGGTTCTGATACGCAGTATTTT. Translating gives CAWAGQGLGSDTQYF.

The CDR3 here is CASSIGRQTNTEAFF. For the CDR3, the DNA is TGTGCCAGTAGTATCGGGAGACAGACAAACACTGAAGCTTTCTTT. The chain couples TRBV19 to TRBJ1-1, with D maybe TRBD1 (5 bases). Trimming left V 3 bases short and J 2 bases short, with 13 bases between. Germline CDR1 is LNHDA and CDR2 is SQIVND (reference sequence). The CDR3 extends over 15 amino acids. The whole variable domain, filled in from reference TRBV19 and TRBJ1-1, reads DGGITQSPKYLFRKEGQNVTLSCEQNLNHDAMYWYRQDPGQGLRLIYYSQIVNDFQKGDIAEGYSVSREKKESFPLTVTSAQKNPTAFYLCASSIGRQTNTEAFFGQGTRLTVV.

The V call is TRBV28, the J call TRBJ2-5; D not resolved. This CDR3 comprises 11 residues. Germline loops: CDR1 MDHEN, CDR2 SYDVKM. The CDR3 loop is CVSRVQETQYF. In DNA, the CDR3 is TGTGTATCTCGGGTCCAAGAGACCCAGTACTTC.

V is TRBV28 and J is TRBJ2-3; tentative D call: TRBD1 (6 bases). Germline V gene sequence: CDR1 MDHEN, CDR2 SYDVKM. The CDR3 contains 14 residues. V was cut by 6 bases and J by 6 bases, with 16 bases left in between. The CDR3 here is CASRGGQKGDTQYF. In DNA, the CDR3 is TGTGCCAGCAGAGGCGGACAGAAGGGGGATACGCAGTATTTT.

The genes are TRBV25-1 and TRBJ1-1; TRBD1 might be the D (6 bases). Germline V CDR1 and CDR2: MGHDK, SYGVNS. The CDR3 extends over 15 amino acids. V lost 1 base to trimming and J lost 4 bases, with 13 bases between them. For the CDR3, the DNA is TGTGCCAGCAGTGAATCGAACAGGGCTCTCACTGAAGCTTTCTTT. Protein sequence: CASSESNRALTEAFF.

This chain connects TRBV5-5 to TRBJ1-4, with D perhaps TRBD1 (5 bases). V was pared by 4 bases and J by 7 bases, with 17 bases between. Germline CDR1 SGHKS, CDR2 YYEKEE (reference sequence). The CDR3 runs 15 residues. The CDR3 loop is CASSLGGVSGEKLFF. The DNA of the CDR3 is TGTGCCAGCAGCCTCGGGGGGGTTTCGGGTGAAAAACTGTTTTTT.

The genes are TRBV5-1 and TRBJ1-1; the D gene is possibly TRBD1 (5 bases). The CDR3 loop spans 15 amino acids. Germline lookup yields CDR1 SGHRS and CDR2 YFSETQ. Trimming removed 0 bases at V and 4 bases at J, with 13 bases between. The CDR3 loop is CASSLEARGTTEAFF. The CDR3 nucleotides read TGCGCCAGCAGCTTGGAGGCACGCGGGACCACTGAAGCTTTCTTT.

This chain links TRBV7-2 with TRBJ1-2, with 7 bases aligning to TRBD1. V dropped 4 bases and J dropped 2; count of bases not matched to a gene: 4. The CDR3 is 14 residues long. Germline V lookup: CDR1 SGHTA, CDR2 FQGNSA. The CDR3 reads CASSSRTGNYGYTF. The CDR3 coding sequence is TGTGCCAGCAGCTCCCGGACAGGCAACTATGGCTACACCTTC.

This clone has a handful of counts. In the same sample, other DNA sequences code for this CDR3. The chain is built from TRBV28 and TRBJ1-2; weak D call: TRBD1 (6 bases). Germline CDR1 is MDHEN and CDR2 is SYDVKM. The CDR3 contains 13 residues. V was clipped by 6 bases and J by 2 bases, with 10 bases between them. The CDR3 sequence: CASRPQGNYGYTF. CDR3 DNA: TGTGCCAGCAGACCTCAGGGGAACTATGGCTACACCTTC.